The clone carrying this T cell receptor beta chain has ten or more counts. Its antigen is undetermined. This record belongs to a study of T cells in Graves' hyperthyroidism and ophthalmopathy. Notes on the study in general: Blood also showed most of the thyroid clonotypes that were expanded above 0.001.

Germline assignment: CDR1 SEHNR and CDR2 FQNEAQ (reference sequence). The CDR3 runs 18 residues. V dropped 0 bases and J dropped 3 bases, with 20 bases sitting between them. Amplification targeted TCR beta CDR3 regions from RNA transcripts. First-round RT-PCR targeting the TCR CDR3 was performed with the HTBI primer set. TCRdb redid the calling of the multiplex PCR reads with MiXCR, one entry per CDR3 protein. Of about 210,000 distinct CDR3 sequences listed, 15% to 20% were seen once; the top ten hold roughly 50%. No ophthalmopathy progression within 18 months constituted stable Graves' hyperthyroidism. Thyroid ultrasound and orbital computed tomography, with clinical symptoms and serum thyroxine and TRAb, informed diagnoses. The PBMCs had their origin in around 9.1 ml of fresh peripheral blood.

The receptor was isolated from a man in his fifties with Graves' hyperthyroidism. Sequenced sample: blood. V and J are TRBV7-9 and TRBJ1-1; D not resolved. The CDR3 nucleotides read TGTGCCAGCAGCTTAGCCCTTGGCGACTGGGCGGACGACACTGAAGCTTTCTTT. Translated, it gives CASSLALGDWADDTEAFF.